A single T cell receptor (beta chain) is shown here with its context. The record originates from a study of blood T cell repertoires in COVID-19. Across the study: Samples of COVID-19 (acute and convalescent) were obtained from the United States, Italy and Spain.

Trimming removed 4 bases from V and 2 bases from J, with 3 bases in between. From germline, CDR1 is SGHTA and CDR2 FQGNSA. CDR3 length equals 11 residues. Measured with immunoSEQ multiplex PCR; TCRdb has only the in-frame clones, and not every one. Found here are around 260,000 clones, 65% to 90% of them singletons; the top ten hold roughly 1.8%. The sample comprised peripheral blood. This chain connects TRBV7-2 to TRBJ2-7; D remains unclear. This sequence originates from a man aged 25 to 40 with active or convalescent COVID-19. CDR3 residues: CASSSTYEQYF. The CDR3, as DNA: TGTGCCAGCAGCTCAACCTACGAGCAGTACTTC.